These 2 T cell receptor beta chains came from one sample sequenced in a study of regulatory T cells in long-lasting Graves disease. Documented time point: persistent/refractory GD, antithyroid drugs over 5 years with positive TRAb. The TCR library was prepared using RNA isolated from PBMCs. To make TCR beta libraries, researchers used iRepertoire HTBI primers and Arm-PCR of CDR3 regions. TCRdb independently ran MiXCR on the multiplex PCR reads; one entry per CDR3 protein. The sample has more than 300,000 distinct CDR3 sequences, around 19% seen once. Specimen: peripheral blood mononuclear cells (PBMCs), collected when the disease was refractory, from a patient treated with antithyroid drugs. Receptors originate from a female donor with Graves disease.

CDR3 residues: CASSGANVLTF. The CDR3 DNA reads as TGTGCCTCCAGTGGGGCCAACGTCCTGACTTTC. The chain combines TRBV30 with TRBJ2-6, with D hard to call. V lost 7 bases, J lost 3 bases, and 4 bases lay in between. CDR3 length: 11 residues. The germline V gene encodes CDR1 GTSNPN and CDR2 SVGIG (reference sequence). Using reference TRBV30 and TRBJ2-6 for the parts outside the CDR3, the full variable domain is SQTIHQWPATLVQPVGSPLSLECTVEGTSNPNLYWYRQAAGRGLQLLFYSVGIGQISSEVPQNLSASRPQDRQFILSSKKLLLSDSGFYLCASSGANVLTFGAGSRLTVL.

The table lists this clonotype with many counts. This chain links TRBV7-9 with TRBJ2-2; 8 bases align to TRBD2. The CDR3 is 14 residues long. Germline-derived CDR1 and CDR2 are SEHNR and FQNEAQ (reference sequence). Trimming took 5 bases from V and 10 from J; bases not matched to a gene: 9. CDR3 region: CASSPWQREKELFF. In DNA form, the CDR3 reads TGTGCCAGCAGCCCCTGGCAGCGGGAGAAGGAGCTGTTTTTT.